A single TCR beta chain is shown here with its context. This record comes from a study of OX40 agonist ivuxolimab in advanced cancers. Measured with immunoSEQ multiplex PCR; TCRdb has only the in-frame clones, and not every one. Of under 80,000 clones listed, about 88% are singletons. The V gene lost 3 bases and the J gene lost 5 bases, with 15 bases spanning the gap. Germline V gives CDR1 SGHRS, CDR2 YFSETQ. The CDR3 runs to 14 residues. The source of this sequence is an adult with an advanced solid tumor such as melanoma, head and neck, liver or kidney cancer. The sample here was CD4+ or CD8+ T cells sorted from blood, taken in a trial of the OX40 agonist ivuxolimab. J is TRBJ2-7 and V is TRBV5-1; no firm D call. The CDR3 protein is CASSSLSPPHEQYF. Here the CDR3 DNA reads TGCGCCAGCAGCTCCCTGAGCCCCCCCCACGAGCAGTACTTC. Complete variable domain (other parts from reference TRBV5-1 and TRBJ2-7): KAGVTQTPRYLIKTRGQQVTLSCSPISGHRSVSWYQQTPGQGLQFLFEYFSETQRNKGNFPGRFSGRQFSNSRSEMNVSTLELGDSALYLCASSSLSPPHEQYFGPGTRLTVT.